The 20 T cell receptor beta chains in this list originate from one sample, sequenced in a study of PD-L1 blockade in urothelial cancer. Data came from immunoSEQ multiplex PCR; TCRdb stores just in-frame clones and leaves some out. This sample yields approximately 40,000 clones, of which approximately 86% are seen a single time; 24% belongs to the top ten. The time point was: peripheral blood 6 weeks after treatment start. The sequencing used PBMCs, collected around atezolizumab (anti-PD-L1) treatment. All receptors come from a man aged 55 to 70 with urothelial cancer.

This clone was picked up one time. The genes are TRBV4-3 and TRBJ2-7, with 8 nucleotides matching TRBD1. V was clipped by 4 bases and J by 8 bases; unmatched bases: 10. The germline V gene encodes CDR1 LGHNA and CDR2 YSLEER. This CDR3 has 14 residues. CDR3 protein: CASSPSLDRDKQYF. The CDR3 DNA reads as TGCGCCAGCAGCCCCTCCCTGGACAGGGACAAGCAGTACTTC.

The J gene is TRBJ2-7, the V gene TRBV7-6; D is perhaps TRBD1 (5 bases). The CDR3 is 12 amino acids. V dropped 4 bases and J dropped 5 bases, with 9 bases sitting between them. CDR1 is SGHVS, CDR2 FNYEAQ, per germline. CDR3 sequence (DNA): TGTGCCAGCAGCTCGGACACCAACGAGCAGTACTTC. Amino acids: CASSSDTNEQYF.

The chain recombines TRBV7-9 with TRBJ2-5, with TRBD1 identical over 12 bases. Trimming removed 5 bases from V and 5 bases from J; junction bases left unmatched: 9. In germline, CDR1 is SEHNR, CDR2 FQNEAQ (reference sequence). CDR3 size: 16 residues. The CDR3 DNA is TGTGCCAGCAGCAGCCGCGGGACAGGGGGCCGGGAGACCCAGTACTTC. Its protein is CASSSRGTGGRETQYF.

V is TRBV5-1 and J is TRBJ1-2, with 12 bases identical to TRBD1. Germline CDR1 and CDR2: SGHRS and YFSETQ. CDR3 length equals 15 residues. The V gene end was trimmed by 4 bases and the J gene end by 8 bases; junction bases not matched to a gene: 9. CDR3 DNA: TGCGCCAGCAGCCCGGGGGGACAGGGGGCGAAGGGCTACACCTTC. Protein product: CASSPGGQGAKGYTF.

The genes are TRBV5-1 and TRBJ1-4; D may be TRBD1 (6 bases). The germline CDR1 and CDR2 sequences are SGHRS and YFSETQ. The CDR3 consists of 17 residues. Trimming removed 4 bases at V and 3 bases at J, with 19 bases between. The CDR3 coding sequence is TGCGCCAGCAGCCCCCTGGCTGGGGGCGCTTCTAATGAAAAACTGTTTTTT. Residues: CASSPLAGGASNEKLFF.

This clone was detected once. The chain carries TRBV30 and TRBJ1-6; maybe TRBD1 (6 bases). The V and J ends lost 2 bases and 7 bases respectively, with 18 bases between them. Germline CDR1 reads GTSNPN; CDR2 reads SVGIG (reference sequence). The CDR3 runs 16 residues. The CDR3 here is CAWSPNGQPYNSPLHF. In DNA form, the CDR3 reads TGTGCCTGGAGTCCGAATGGACAGCCGTACAATTCACCCCTCCACTTT.

CDR3 DNA sequence: TGTGCCAGCAGCCCCTGGGACAGGGGGGAGAGCTCCTACAATGAGCAGTTCTTC. Amino acids: CASSPWDRGESSYNEQFF. The rearrangement links TRBV9 to TRBJ2-1; TRBD1 matches 11 bases. Trimming removed 4 bases from V and 0 bases from J; junction bases left unmatched: 9. The CDR3 covers 18 residues. Germline-derived CDR1 and CDR2 are SGDLS and YYNGEE.

This sequence joins TRBV18 and TRBJ2-1; 12 bases are a match to TRBD2. The CDR3 is 16 residues long. Germline V lookup: CDR1 KGHSH, CDR2 LQKENI. The junction had 2 bases not matched to a gene; V was cut back by 0 bases and J by 5 bases. In nucleotides, the CDR3 is TGTGCCAGCTCACCACCGGGACTAGCGGGCAACAATGAGCAGTTCTTC. Encoded protein: CASSPPGLAGNNEQFF.

V and J are TRBV5-1 and TRBJ2-7; weak D call: TRBD1 (5 bases). V was trimmed by 1 base and J by 7 bases, leaving 15 bases between them. Germline lookup yields CDR1 SGHRS and CDR2 YFSETQ. The CDR3 runs 14 residues. CDR3 bases: TGCGCCAGCAGCTTGCTTGTACGGCAGGGAGAGCAGTACTTC. It encodes CASSLLVRQGEQYF.

The table lists this clone with a few counts. The J gene is TRBJ2-7, the V gene TRBV6-1; a weak D match, TRBD1 (6 bases). CDR1 MNHNS and CDR2 SASEGT come from the germline V gene. The CDR3 extends over 13 amino acids. Trimming took 5 bases from V and 3 from J, leaving 11 bases between them. CDR3 in amino acids: CASSRTAYYEQYF. Here the CDR3 DNA reads TGTGCCAGCAGTCGGACAGCCTACTACGAGCAGTACTTC.

This chain connects TRBV5-4 to TRBJ2-5, with 9 bases that match TRBD2. CDR1 SGHNT and CDR2 YYREEE come from the germline V gene (reference sequence). The CDR3 length is 15 residues. J gave up 5 bases and V 1 base, and 6 bases lay outside the gene matches. CDR3 in amino acids: CASSLTAGGIETQYF. In DNA form, the CDR3 reads TGTGCCAGCAGCTTGACAGCGGGAGGTATTGAGACCCAGTACTTC. Full variable domain (outside the CDR3, taken from reference TRBV5-4 and TRBJ2-5): ETGVTQSPTHLIKTRGQQVTLRCSSQSGHNTVSWYQQALGQGPQFIFQYYREEENGRGNFPPRFSGLQFPNYSSELNVNALELDDSALYLCASSLTAGGIETQYFGPGTRLLVL.

The chain carries TRBV7-2 and TRBJ2-1; no clear D gene. V shed 4 bases and J shed 4 bases, with 17 bases lying between them. The CDR3 is 16 residues long. Germline-derived CDR1 and CDR2 are SGHTA and FQGNSA. The CDR3: CASSSPVAASYNEQFF. As DNA, the CDR3 is TGTGCCAGCAGCTCGCCGGTAGCTGCGAGTTACAATGAGCAGTTCTTC.

This chain joins TRBV5-4 and TRBJ1-2, with 12 bases aligning to TRBD1. J gave up 8 bases and V 2 bases, and 10 bases lay outside the gene matches. From germline, CDR1 is SGHNT and CDR2 YYREEE (reference sequence). CDR3 length: 16 residues. The CDR3 coding sequence is TGTGCCAGCAGCTTTCAGCGTACCGGGACAGGGGGCGGCTACACCTTC. Protein sequence: CASSFQRTGTGGGYTF. The full variable domain, in which reference TRBV5-4 and TRBJ1-2 provide the parts outside the CDR3, is ETGVTQSPTHLIKTRGQQVTLRCSSQSGHNTVSWYQQALGQGPQFIFQYYREEENGRGNFPPRFSGLQFPNYSSELNVNALELDDSALYLCASSFQRTGTGGGYTFGSGTRLTVV.

This clone was counted many times. This chain connects TRBV6-1 to TRBJ2-2, with a tentative D call TRBD2 (5 bases). Germline CDR1 and CDR2: MNHNS and SASEGT. The CDR3 runs to 18 residues. Trimming shortened V by 0 bases and J by 0 bases, and 14 bases separated the two germline ends. CDR3 sequence: CASSEALLGSANTGELFF. As DNA, the CDR3 is TGTGCCAGCAGTGAAGCGCTACTAGGGTCCGCGAACACCGGGGAGCTGTTTTTT.

The chain carries TRBV9 and TRBJ1-3; the match to TRBD1 covers 9 bases. V gave up 4 bases and J gave up 0 bases; unmatched junction bases: 8. CDR3 size: 17 residues. Germline assignment: CDR1 SGDLS and CDR2 YYNGEE. The CDR3 sequence is CASSPRTGEASGNTIYF. In nucleotides, the CDR3 is TGTGCCAGCAGCCCCAGGACAGGGGAAGCCTCTGGAAACACCATATATTTT.

The V call is TRBV10-3, the J call TRBJ1-2; D is undetermined. In germline, CDR1 is ENHRY, CDR2 SYGVKD. V was shortened by 3 bases and J by 7 bases, with 12 bases between the two germline ends. This CDR3 comprises 13 residues. This CDR3 is CAISDEMFAGYTF. The CDR3 DNA follows: TGTGCCATCAGTGATGAGATGTTCGCTGGCTACACCTTC.

The chain couples TRBV7-8 to TRBJ1-5; weak D call: TRBD1 (6 bases). The CDR3 sequence is 15 residues long. Germline V gene sequence: CDR1 SGHVS, CDR2 FQNEAQ. V lost 5 bases to trimming and J lost 4 bases, with 15 bases between them. As DNA, the CDR3 is TGTGCCAGCAGCCAAGACGGGACAAATAATCAGCCCCAGCATTTT. Protein product: CASSQDGTNNQPQHF.

The chain employs TRBV4-3 and TRBJ2-7; 8 bases are shared with TRBD2. V trimming: 1 base; J trimming: 4 bases; junction bases outside the gene matches: 9. Germline V gene lookup returns CDR1 LGHNA and CDR2 YSLEER. CDR3 length equals 16 residues. CDR3: CASSQGVSGGDYEQYF. The CDR3 nucleotides read TGCGCCAGCAGCCAAGGGGTCAGCGGGGGAGATTACGAGCAGTACTTC.

This sequence joins TRBV9 and TRBJ1-2; D is perhaps TRBD1 (5 bases). This CDR3 spans 13 amino acids. Germline V CDR1 and CDR2: SGDLS, YYNGEE. Trimming cost V 0 bases and J 13 bases, with 16 bases left between them. The chain's CDR3 is CASSVANRPVPTF. DNA of the CDR3: TGTGCCAGCAGCGTAGCGAACAGGCCGGTTCCCACCTTC.

There are a few counts of this clone. The chain uses TRBV6-5 and TRBJ1-2, with 7 bases that match TRBD1. Germline V gene data show CDR1 as MNHEY and CDR2 as SVGAGI. V shed 4 bases, J shed 5 bases, and the junction held 4 bases outside the gene matches. This CDR3 comprises 13 residues. In DNA, the CDR3 is TGTGCCAGCAGTTCAGAGACAGGGTATGGCTACACCTTC. Its translation: CASSSETGYGYTF.